The present T cell receptor beta chain was sequenced within a study of blood T cell repertoires in COVID-19. Clones were read by immunoSEQ multiplex PCR, and TCRdb kept only the in-frame ones, dropping some. The sample yields 250,000 to 300,000 clones, 70% to 90% seen once. Germline CDR1 reads LGHNA; CDR2 reads YNFKEQ. This CDR3 has 16 amino acids. V shed 2 bases, J shed 9 bases, and the junction held 12 bases outside the gene matches. The chain carries TRBV4-2 and TRBJ2-3; TRBD2 aligns across 9 bases. Sequencing was performed on peripheral blood. The receptor was derived from a woman aged 40 to 50 with acute or convalescent COVID-19. CDR3 sequence reads: CASSQPRGGVKPTQYF. Here the CDR3 DNA reads TGTGCCAGCAGCCAACCGCGGGGGGGGGTAAAACCGACGCAGTATTTT.